This T cell receptor beta chain was profiled in a study of T cells in Graves' hyperthyroidism and ophthalmopathy. This clonotype has a handful of counts. Its antigen remains unknown. The CDR3 runs to 14 residues. Germline V gene sequence: CDR1 SNHLY, CDR2 FYNNEI. TCR beta CDR3 regions were amplified from RNA. A first-round RT-PCR of the TCR CDR3 used the HTBI primer set. TCRdb ran MiXCR on the multiplex PCR reads and lists one entry per CDR3 protein. The sample holds 550,000 to 700,000 distinct CDR3 sequences; 40% to 55% are singletons and the top ten take roughly 20%. Study conclusions and caveats: Ophthalmopathy prediction by the model preceded onset by a median 6.5 months.

The origin of this receptor is an adult woman with Graves' disease, either hyperthyroidism or ophthalmopathy (not recorded which). Sequences were obtained from peripheral blood or thyroid tissue (not recorded which). The genes are TRBV2 and TRBJ2-6; TRBD2 matches at 9 bases. The J call is in doubt because the DNA end fits TRBJ2-7 better. CDR3 bases: TGTGCCAGCAGTGATAGCGGGAGTAACTACGAGCAGTACTTC. Translating it yields CASSDSGSNYEQYF.